This T cell receptor beta chain is from a study of identical twins listed by TCRdb under 2016. About the investigation overall: To test whether fetal clonotypes persist, this study deep-sequenced TCR alpha and beta repertoires from monozygotic twins, from unrelated adults of various ages, and from cord blood. Replicate twin experiments were performed at different times using different library preparation protocols to rule out contamination. General study outcomes and caveats: Zero-insertion analyses could be partly confounded by invariant T cells such as MAIT and iNKT, although diverse VJ usage argued against such confounding for most clonotypes. A weaker excess of twin sharing was found in beta out-of-frame sequences because the signal-to-noise ratio was lowered by fewer shared sequences. Recombination models systematically underestimated out-of-frame TCR alpha sharing in monozygotic twins but agreed with sharing between unrelated individuals. Abundant cord blood beta clonotypes carried fewer insertions; young adult naive repertoires showed a weaker similar trend, while memory repertoires showed none. Compared with coincidental sharing between unrelated individuals, out-of-frame TCR alpha sequences shared between twins showed an excess of sequences with low generation probability. Conclusions relied on cross-sectional statistical analysis, since the same donors could not be followed over many years.

Every donor was a healthy Caucasian. The twin cohort consisted of three pairs of female monozygotic twins, all aged roughly 18 to 29 years. Positive isolation kits from Invitrogen were used to isolate CD4+ and CD8+ T cell populations. Libraries were built with 5' RACE. The listed sequencing device is Illumina HiSeq 2000. A universal primer binding site was added through template switching, and the final cDNA carried a unique molecular identifier so that TCR cDNA molecules could be counted accurately. Specific primers in the conserved constant-segment region were used to synthesize first-strand cDNA for the TCR alpha and beta chains. To control for contamination, every cDNA library was double barcoded, receiving both a SMART-Mk sample barcode and Illumina barcodes. TruSeq adapter sequences along with Illumina sample barcodes were introduced in two successive PCR steps. The Illumina HiSeq platform was used with custom primers to sequence TCR alpha and beta cDNA libraries. From the authors' description of their analysis: MiGEC processed the raw reads to extract unique molecular identifiers, while MiXCR was used to determine the CDR3 positions. For each individual, recombination models were inferred using an EM algorithm with the repgenHMM and IGoR tools. Shared clonotype analysis was performed with the tcR package in R, normalizing sharing by the product of cloneset sizes. To study raw recombination free of thymic and clonal selection effects, out-of-frame nonproductive sequences were analyzed. The public sequencing data were trimmed at Q25 with fastp and processed into clonotypes with MiXCR by TCRdb, which kept only in-frame beta chains. Here each entry gathers all rows of one CDR3 protein and keeps the most common genes and DNA. The V and J calls, along with clone size, are taken from TCRdb and not from the paper's own processing. This sample comprises 460,000 or so distinct CDR3 sequences, about 14% of them detected only once. The top ten clonotypes cover more than 0.5% of the sample.

On this clonotype itself: The antigen this receptor binds is unknown. Base qualities are not recorded, but no much larger clone differs from it by a single base.

The same data also went into a second study, on yellow fever vaccine responses in identical twins. The second study also describes: According to the authors, in identical twins the way T cells responded to vaccination appeared partly convergent and partly personalized. In identical twins, the study followed T cell clones that responded to the vaccine with precision.

Sequencing was done on a sample of CD4+ T cells sorted from blood. This receptor was identified in a woman under 30 in good health.

The bases read TGTGCCATCAGGGGTGCGCCTACTATGGCTAGCGGGAGCACAGATACGCAGTATTTT. Its product reads: CAIRGAPTMASGSTDTQYF. The receptor chain draws on TRBV10-3 and TRBJ2-3, and TRBD2 matches 8 of the central bases. Taken from cysteine to phenylalanine, the CDR3 has 19 residues. Just the 57-base CDR3 DNA is kept, in frame starting at base 1. CDR1 and CDR2 are read off the germline V gene as ENHRY and SYGVKD. For this chain, trimming is 6 bases at the V end and 0 bases at the J end, and the number of junction bases without a gene match is 17.